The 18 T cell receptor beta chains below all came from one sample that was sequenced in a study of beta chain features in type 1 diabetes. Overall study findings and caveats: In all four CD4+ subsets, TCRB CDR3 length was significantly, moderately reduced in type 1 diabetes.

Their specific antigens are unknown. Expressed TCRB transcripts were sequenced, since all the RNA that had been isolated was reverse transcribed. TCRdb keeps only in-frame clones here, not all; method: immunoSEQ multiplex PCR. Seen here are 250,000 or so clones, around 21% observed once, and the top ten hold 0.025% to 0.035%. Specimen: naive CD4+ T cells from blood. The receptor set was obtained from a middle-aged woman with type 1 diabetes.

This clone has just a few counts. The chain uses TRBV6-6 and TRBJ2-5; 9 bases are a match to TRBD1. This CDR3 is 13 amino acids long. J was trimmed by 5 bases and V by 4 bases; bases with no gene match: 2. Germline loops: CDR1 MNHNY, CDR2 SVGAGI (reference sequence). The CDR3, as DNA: TGTGCCAGCAGTTGGGACAGGGTCGAGACCCAGTACTTC. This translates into CASSWDRVETQYF.

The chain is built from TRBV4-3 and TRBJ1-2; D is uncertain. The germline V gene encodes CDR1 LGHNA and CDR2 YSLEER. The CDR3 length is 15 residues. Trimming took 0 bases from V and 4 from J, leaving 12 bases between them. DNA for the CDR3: TGCGCCAGCAGCCAAGAGATGGGAGTGGGCTATGGCTACACCTTC. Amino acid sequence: CASSQEMGVGYGYTF.

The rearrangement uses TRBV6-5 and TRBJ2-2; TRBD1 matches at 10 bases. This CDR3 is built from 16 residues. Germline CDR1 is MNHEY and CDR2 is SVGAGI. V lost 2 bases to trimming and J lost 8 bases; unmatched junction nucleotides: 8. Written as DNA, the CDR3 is TGTGCCAGCAGTTACCTCGGACAGGGGGTTGCTGGGGAGCTGTTTTTT. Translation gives CASSYLGQGVAGELFF.

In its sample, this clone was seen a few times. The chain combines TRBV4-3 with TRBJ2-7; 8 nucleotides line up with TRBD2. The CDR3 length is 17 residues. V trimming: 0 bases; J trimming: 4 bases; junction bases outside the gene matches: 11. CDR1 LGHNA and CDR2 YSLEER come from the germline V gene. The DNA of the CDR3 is TGCGCCAGCAGCCAAGAAGCCAGCGGGAGCCCATTATACGAGCAGTACTTC. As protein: CASSQEASGSPLYEQYF.

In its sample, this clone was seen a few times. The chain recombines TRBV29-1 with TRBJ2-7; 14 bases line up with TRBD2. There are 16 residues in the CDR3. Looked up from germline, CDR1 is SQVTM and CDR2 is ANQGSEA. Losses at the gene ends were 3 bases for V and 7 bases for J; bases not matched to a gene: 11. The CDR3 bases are TGCAGCGTTGATTTATGGGGACTAGCGGGGGCTGGGGAGCAGTACTTC. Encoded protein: CSVDLWGLAGAGEQYF.

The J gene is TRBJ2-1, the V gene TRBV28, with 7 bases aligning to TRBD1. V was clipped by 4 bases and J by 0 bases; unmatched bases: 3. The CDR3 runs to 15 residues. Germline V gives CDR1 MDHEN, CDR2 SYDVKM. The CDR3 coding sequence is TGTGCCAGCAGTTCGACAGGGACCTCCTACAATGAGCAGTTCTTC. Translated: CASSSTGTSYNEQFF.

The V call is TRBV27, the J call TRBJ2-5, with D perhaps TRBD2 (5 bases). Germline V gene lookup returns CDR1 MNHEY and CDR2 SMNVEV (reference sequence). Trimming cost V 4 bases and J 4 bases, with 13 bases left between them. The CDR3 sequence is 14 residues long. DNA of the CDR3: TGTGCCAGCAGTTATGAGGGCCGAGCAGAGACCCAGTACTTC. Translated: CASSYEGRAETQYF.

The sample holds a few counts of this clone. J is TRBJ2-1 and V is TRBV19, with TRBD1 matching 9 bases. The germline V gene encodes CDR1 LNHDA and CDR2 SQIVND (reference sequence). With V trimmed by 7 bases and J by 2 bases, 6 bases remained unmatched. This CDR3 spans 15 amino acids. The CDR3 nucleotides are TGTGCCAGTACCTCCCGGGACAGGGCCTACAATGAGCAGTTCTTC. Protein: CASTSRDRAYNEQFF. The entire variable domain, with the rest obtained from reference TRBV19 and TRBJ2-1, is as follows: DGGITQSPKYLFRKEGQNVTLSCEQNLNHDAMYWYRQDPGQGLRLIYYSQIVNDFQKGDIAEGYSVSREKKESFPLTVTSAQKNPTAFYLCASTSRDRAYNEQFFGPGTRLTVL.

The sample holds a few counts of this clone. CDR3 region: CASSWDFRPSGDNEQFF. Written as DNA, the CDR3 is TGCGCCAGCAGCTGGGACTTTAGGCCTAGCGGTGACAATGAGCAGTTCTTC. The V call is TRBV5-1, the J call TRBJ2-1; 7 bases are shared with TRBD2. CDR3 length: 17 residues. The germline gives CDR1 SGHRS, CDR2 YFSETQ. Trimming took 3 bases from V and 5 from J; bases not matched to a gene: 14.

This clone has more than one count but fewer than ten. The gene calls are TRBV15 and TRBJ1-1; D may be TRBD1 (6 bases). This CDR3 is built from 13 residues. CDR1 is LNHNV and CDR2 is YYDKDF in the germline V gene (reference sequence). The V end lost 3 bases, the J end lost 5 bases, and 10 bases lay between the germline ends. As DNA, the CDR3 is TGTGCCACCAGCAGCAACAGGGCAACTGAAGCTTTCTTT. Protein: CATSSNRATEAFF.

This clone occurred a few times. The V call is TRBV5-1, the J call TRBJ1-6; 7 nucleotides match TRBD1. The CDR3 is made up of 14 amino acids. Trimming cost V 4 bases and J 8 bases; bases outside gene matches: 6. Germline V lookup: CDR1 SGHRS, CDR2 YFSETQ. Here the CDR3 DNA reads TGCGCCAGCAGCCCAGGGGGAGTCGATTCACCCCTCCACTTT. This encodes CASSPGGVDSPLHF.

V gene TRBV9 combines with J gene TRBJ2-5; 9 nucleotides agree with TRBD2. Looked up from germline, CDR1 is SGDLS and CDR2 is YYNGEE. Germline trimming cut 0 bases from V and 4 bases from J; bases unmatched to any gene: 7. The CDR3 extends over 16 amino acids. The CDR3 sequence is CASSVAGGRGLETQYF. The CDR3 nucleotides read TGTGCCAGCAGCGTAGCGGGCGGGAGGGGTTTAGAGACCCAGTACTTC.

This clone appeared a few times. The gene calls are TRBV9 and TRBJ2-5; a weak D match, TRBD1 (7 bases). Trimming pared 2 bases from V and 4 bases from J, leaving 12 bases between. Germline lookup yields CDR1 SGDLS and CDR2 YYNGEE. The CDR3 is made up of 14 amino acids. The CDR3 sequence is CASSVGGQRETQYF. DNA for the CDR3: TGTGCCAGCAGCGTGGGGGGACAGCGAGAGACCCAGTACTTC.

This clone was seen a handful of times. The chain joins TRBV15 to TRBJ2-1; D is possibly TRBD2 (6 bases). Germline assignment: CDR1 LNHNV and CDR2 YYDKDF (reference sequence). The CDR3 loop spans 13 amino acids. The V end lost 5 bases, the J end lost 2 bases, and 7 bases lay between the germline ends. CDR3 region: CATSRTTYNEQFF. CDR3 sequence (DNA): TGTGCCACCAGCCGGACTACCTACAATGAGCAGTTCTTC.

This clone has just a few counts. CDR3 DNA sequence: TGTGCCACGAAAAGGGACAGGGGACCAGATACGCAGTATTTT. Protein sequence: CATKRDRGPDTQYF. V is TRBV15 and J is TRBJ2-3, with 10 bases matching TRBD1. The CDR3 runs to 14 residues. Trimming removed 9 bases from V and 4 bases from J; junction bases left unmatched: 7. Per the germline V gene, CDR1 is LNHNV and CDR2 is YYDKDF (reference sequence).

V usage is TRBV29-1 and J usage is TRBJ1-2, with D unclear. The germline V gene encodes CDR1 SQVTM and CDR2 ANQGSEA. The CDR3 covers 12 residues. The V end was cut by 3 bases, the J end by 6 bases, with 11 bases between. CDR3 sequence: CSVDRWAHGYTF. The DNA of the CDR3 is TGCAGCGTTGACCGCTGGGCGCATGGCTACACCTTC.

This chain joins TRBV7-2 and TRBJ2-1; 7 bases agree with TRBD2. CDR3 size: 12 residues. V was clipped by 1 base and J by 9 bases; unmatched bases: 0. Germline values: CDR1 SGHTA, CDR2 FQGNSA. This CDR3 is CASSLGLAEQFF. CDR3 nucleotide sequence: TGTGCCAGCAGCTTAGGACTAGCTGAGCAGTTCTTC. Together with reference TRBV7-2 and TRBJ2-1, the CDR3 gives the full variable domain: GAGVSQSPSNKVTEKGKDVELRCDPISGHTALYWYRQSLGQGLEFLIYFQGNSAPDKSGLPSDRFSAERTGGSVSTLTIQRTQQEDSAVYLCASSLGLAEQFFGPGTRLTVL.

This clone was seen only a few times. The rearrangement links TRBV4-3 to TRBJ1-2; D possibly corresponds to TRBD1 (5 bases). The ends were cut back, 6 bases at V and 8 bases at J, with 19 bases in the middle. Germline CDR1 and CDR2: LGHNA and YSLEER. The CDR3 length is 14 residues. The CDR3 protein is CASSMGGSEEGYTF. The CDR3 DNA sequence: TGCGCCAGCAGTATGGGGGGGAGTGAAGAGGGCTACACCTTC.